These 3 T cell receptor beta chains originate from one sample sequenced in a study of blood T cell repertoires in COVID-19. Profiled with immunoSEQ multiplex PCR; TCRdb holds only in-frame clones, not every one. The sample shows 130,000 to 150,000 clones, around 80% of them seen only once. Sequencing was performed on peripheral blood. These receptors came from a human donor in a cohort sampled during active COVID-19.

This sequence joins TRBV6-5 and TRBJ1-2, with 7 bases that match TRBD1. The CDR3 runs to 13 residues. With V trimmed by 6 bases and J by 8 bases, 9 bases remained unmatched. Per germline, CDR1 MNHEY and CDR2 SVGAGI. This chain's CDR3 is CASSFGTAAGYTF. The CDR3, as DNA: TGTGCCAGCAGCTTCGGGACAGCCGCAGGCTACACCTTC.

This clone was detected once. The rearrangement joins TRBV19 to TRBJ2-1; 8 bases line up with TRBD2. The CDR3 totals 15 residues. V shed 7 bases, J shed 0 bases, and the junction held 5 bases outside the gene matches. Germline CDR1 reads LNHDA; CDR2 reads SQIVND (reference sequence). The CDR3: CASKIAGRSYNEQFF. In DNA form, the CDR3 reads TGTGCCAGTAAAATAGCGGGACGCTCCTACAATGAGCAGTTCTTC.

The rearrangement joins TRBV6-6 to TRBJ1-4, with D hard to call. The length of the CDR3 is 15 residues. Germline V gene data show CDR1 as MNHNY and CDR2 as SVGAGI (reference sequence). Trimming shortened V by 2 bases and J by 3 bases, and 10 bases separated the two germline ends. CDR3 nucleotide sequence: TGTGCCAGCAGTTACGCGGCCCTGTCTAATGAAAAACTGTTTTTT. Its translation: CASSYAALSNEKLFF.